A selection of T cell receptor beta chains follows, all from one sample in a study of T cell responses to AZD1222 COVID-19 vaccine. Produced via immunoSEQ multiplex PCR; TCRdb's table is partial and in-frame only. The data show roughly 150,000 clones, 90% to 95% seen once. The sequencing here drew on peripheral blood, taken on day 0 of AZD1222 vaccination. These receptors all stem from an adult in good health. The CDR3 runs from the conserved cysteine through the conserved F or W. The D gene is left open where the match is weak. Clone size is shown for a subset of rows, as once, few, many or a class of expanded clone.

CDR3: CASSQVQGGQPQHF
DNA: TGCGCCAGCAGCCAAGTACAGGGGGGACAGCCCCAGCATTTT
D: TRBD1
V: TRBV4-1
J: TRBJ1-5
size: -

CDR3: CASSYPGSTGELFF
DNA: TGCGCCAGCAGCTATCCAGGGTCAACCGGGGAGCTGTTTTTT
D: -
V: TRBV5-1
J: TRBJ2-2
size: -

CDR3: CASRGQGNTEAFF
DNA: TGTGCCAGCAGAGGACAGGGGAACACTGAAGCTTTCTTT
D: TRBD1
V: TRBV4-2
J: TRBJ1-1
size: -

CDR3: CASSFRSGNTIYF
DNA: TGTGCCAGCAGCTTTCGCTCTGGAAACACCATATATTTT
D: -
V: TRBV5-6
J: TRBJ1-3
size: -

CDR3: CASSQDLGQGALGYTF
DNA: TGTGCCAGCAGCCAAGATTTGGGACAGGGGGCGTTGGGCTACACCTTC
D: TRBD1
V: TRBV14
J: TRBJ1-2
size: -

CDR3: CASSGQGGSYEQYF
DNA: TGTGCCAGCAGTGGACAGGGGGGCTCCTACGAGCAGTACTTC
D: TRBD1
V: TRBV28
J: TRBJ2-7
size: -

CDR3: CASSDTGLAGAIQYF
DNA: TGTGCCAGCAGCGACACGGGACTAGCGGGAGCCATTCAGTACTTC
D: TRBD2
V: TRBV9
J: TRBJ2-4
size: once

CDR3: CASSLMAGTEAFF
DNA: TGTGCCAGCAGTTTGATGGCAGGGACCGAAGCTTTCTTT
D: -
V: TRBV12-3/TRBV12-4
J: TRBJ1-1
size: -

CDR3: CASSSNTGTEAFF
DNA: TGTGCCAGCAGCTCGAATACAGGGACTGAAGCTTTCTTT
D: -
V: TRBV6-2/TRBV6-3
J: TRBJ1-1
size: -

CDR3: CASRPPAGDRGGTEAFF
DNA: TGTGCCAGTAGACCCCCGGCGGGGGACAGGGGTGGTACTGAAGCTTTCTTT
D: TRBD1
V: TRBV19
J: TRBJ1-1
size: -

CDR3: CAWDRRGGNQPQHF
DNA: TGTGCCTGGGATCGTAGGGGGGGCAATCAGCCCCAGCATTTT
D: -
V: TRBV30
J: TRBJ1-5
size: -